This T cell receptor (beta chain) was retrieved from a study of identical twins. After template switching added a universal primer site, the resulting cDNA carried unique molecular identifiers. TCRdb fed the 5' RACE reads into MiXCR, producing one record per CDR3 protein. This table holds more than 600,000 distinct CDR3 sequences, about 18% found once. V lost 4 bases to trimming and J lost 6 bases, with 10 bases between them. CDR3 size: 11 residues. Germline CDR1 reads DFQATT; CDR2 reads SNEGSKA (reference sequence). Only a few counts were recorded for this clonotype. Separately, the same data were catalogued under a study of T cells expressing NK-cell markers. This second study notes: CD3+CD56+NKG2C+, CD3+CD56+NKG2C- and CD3+CD56-NKG2C+ T cells, once sorted, supplied the TCR beta repertoires. Of the CD8+ T cell pool in roughly 6 donors, roughly 1.0-7.5% was accounted for by dominant NKG2C+ clonotypes. The leading position in the CD3+CD56-NKG2C+ fraction of four donors also went to these clonotypes.

The chain combines TRBV20-1 with TRBJ2-7, with D uncertain. This sequence was found in a woman aged 18 to 35 in good health. The sequenced sample consisted of PBMCs. CDR3 DNA sequence: TGCAGTGCTACGTCGACTCGCGAGCAGTACTTC. Translated: CSATSTREQYF.